These 12 T cell receptor beta chains share one sample of origin, sequenced in a study of neurological immune-mediated disorders. Time point specified: longitudinal time-point 3. TCRdb analysed the 5' RACE reads with MiXCR anew, one entry per CDR3 protein. This sample carries 93,000 or so distinct CDR3 sequences, approximately 11% of them seen once, and the ten largest clones take around 3.3%. Specimen: PBMCs. The receptors shown here come from a female donor with HTLV-1-associated myelopathy (HAM/TSP).

Many counts were recorded for this clonotype. The gene calls are TRBV20-1 and TRBJ2-7; 9 bases agree with TRBD1. The CDR3 covers 14 residues. Germline V gives CDR1 DFQATT, CDR2 SNEGSKA (reference sequence). V dropped 3 bases and J dropped 4; count of bases not matched to a gene: 7. CDR3: CSARPGQGGYEQYF. The CDR3 nucleotides read TGCAGTGCTAGGCCGGGACAGGGAGGGTACGAGCAGTACTTC.

In its sample, this clonotype was seen many times. The rearrangement uses TRBV15 and TRBJ1-4; D ambiguous. Trimming left V 2 bases short and J 2 bases short, with 9 bases between. The CDR3 runs 15 residues. Germline CDR1 is LNHNV and CDR2 is YYDKDF (reference sequence). The CDR3 loop reads CATSRSPGTNEKLFF. Here the CDR3 DNA reads TGTGCCACCAGCAGATCTCCGGGGACTAATGAAAAACTGTTTTTT.

The V gene is TRBV7-2, the J gene TRBJ2-1; a weak D match, TRBD1 (6 bases). The CDR3 extends over 14 amino acids. Germline CDR1 and CDR2: SGHTA and FQGNSA. V lost 8 bases and J lost 2, with 13 bases in between. The CDR3 loop is CASVRDTAYNEQFF. Here the CDR3 DNA reads TGTGCCAGCGTCCGGGACACGGCCTACAATGAGCAGTTCTTC.

This clonotype was counted at least ten times. The chain couples TRBV5-1 to TRBJ2-3; D is possibly TRBD1 or TRBD2 (5 bases each). CDR3 length equals 14 residues. V lost 0 bases to trimming and J lost 6 bases, with 11 bases between them. Germline V lookup: CDR1 SGHRS, CDR2 YFSETQ. CDR3 bases: TGCGCCAGCAGCTTGGTCCCAGGGACCGATACGCAGTATTTT. Its translation: CASSLVPGTDTQYF.

This clonotype has only a few counts. This chain joins TRBV4-2 and TRBJ1-1; no clear D gene. CDR1 and CDR2 (germline): LGHNA, YNFKEQ. CDR3 length: 14 residues. The V end was cut by 1 base, the J end by 7 bases, with 13 bases between. CDR3: CASSQVSWVGEAFF. The CDR3 DNA is TGTGCCAGCAGCCAAGTTTCCTGGGTTGGTGAAGCTTTCTTT.

The chain employs TRBV9 and TRBJ2-2, with TRBD2 as a possible D gene (5 bases). The CDR3 has 14 amino acids. The germline gives CDR1 SGDLS, CDR2 YYNGEE. Trimming stripped 2 bases from V and 5 bases from J, with 10 bases between. The CDR3 sequence: CASSVSGSTGELFF. CDR3 DNA sequence: TGTGCCAGCAGCGTTTCGGGGTCTACCGGGGAGCTGTTTTTT.

Of note for this clonotype: This may arise from a read error, as a much more abundant clone is one base away. The missing conserved phenylalanine or tryptophan at the end of this CDR3 makes a read error likely. V gene TRBV20-1 combines with J gene TRBJ2-1; no firm D call. Germline CDR1 and CDR2: DFQATT and SNEGSKA (reference sequence). The ends were cut back, 3 bases at V and 5 bases at J, with 8 bases in the middle. The CDR3 has 12 amino acids. The CDR3 bases are TGCAGTGCTAGCCCGTTGAACAATGAGCAGTTCTTA. It translates to CSASPLNNEQFL.

This clonotype was observed many times. This chain uses TRBV7-8 with TRBJ1-6, with TRBD1 as a possible D gene (5 bases). Per the germline V gene, CDR1 is SGHVS and CDR2 is FQNEAQ. V was pared by 4 bases and J by 5 bases, with 12 bases between. This CDR3 is built from 15 residues. In nucleotides, the CDR3 is TGTGCCAGCAGCTGGCAGGGAAGGAATAATTCACCCCTCCACTTT. Protein product: CASSWQGRNNSPLHF.

In its sample, this clonotype was seen many times. V usage is TRBV5-1 and J usage is TRBJ2-3; D is possibly TRBD1 (6 bases). Trimming took 2 bases from V and 4 from J, leaving 11 bases between them. The germline gives CDR1 SGHRS, CDR2 YFSETQ. The CDR3 is 14 amino acids. The CDR3 DNA follows: TGCGCCAGCAGCTTCCAGGGGTTCCCAGATACGCAGTATTTT. Amino acids: CASSFQGFPDTQYF.

This clonotype occurred many times. The chain couples TRBV20-1 to TRBJ2-3; 11 bases agree with TRBD2. Germline CDR1 reads DFQATT; CDR2 reads SNEGSKA (reference sequence). The CDR3 is 18 residues long. Trimming at V came to 1 base and at J to 0 bases, leaving 9 bases not matched to a gene. The CDR3 DNA follows: TGCAGTGCTAGAGGGGTGCTAGCGGGGGGTACTAGCACAGATACGCAGTATTTT. This encodes CSARGVLAGGTSTDTQYF.

This clonotype was observed at least ten times. The rearrangement links TRBV5-1 to TRBJ2-7; maybe TRBD2 (6 bases). The CDR3 contains 14 residues. Per germline, CDR1 SGHRS and CDR2 YFSETQ. Trimming took off 0 bases at V and 6 bases at J, with 13 bases between the two ends. CDR3 loop: CASSLVPSVGEQYF. As DNA, the CDR3 is TGCGCCAGCAGCTTGGTGCCTAGCGTCGGCGAGCAGTACTTC.

This clonotype was recorded at least ten times. The chain carries TRBV7-2 and TRBJ2-3; TRBD2 is a possible D gene (6 bases). Germline assignment: CDR1 SGHTA and CDR2 FQGNSA. The CDR3 covers 12 residues. V was clipped by 3 bases and J by 6 bases, with 7 bases between them. The CDR3 DNA is TGTGCCAGCAGCTTTCTAGCGGATACGCAGTATTTT. Its translation: CASSFLADTQYF.